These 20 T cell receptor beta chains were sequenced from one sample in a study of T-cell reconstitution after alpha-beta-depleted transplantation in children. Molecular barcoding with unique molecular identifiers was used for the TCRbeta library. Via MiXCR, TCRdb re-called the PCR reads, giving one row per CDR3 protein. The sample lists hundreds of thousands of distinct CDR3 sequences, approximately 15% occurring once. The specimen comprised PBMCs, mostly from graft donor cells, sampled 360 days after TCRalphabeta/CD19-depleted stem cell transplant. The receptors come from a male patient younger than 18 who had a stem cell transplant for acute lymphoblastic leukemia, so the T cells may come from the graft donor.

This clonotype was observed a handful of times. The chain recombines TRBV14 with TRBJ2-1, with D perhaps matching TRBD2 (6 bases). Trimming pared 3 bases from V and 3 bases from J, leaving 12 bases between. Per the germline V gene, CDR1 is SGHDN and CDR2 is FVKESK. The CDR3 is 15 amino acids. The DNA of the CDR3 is TGTGCCAGCAGCCAGCGACTAGTTGGCTACAATGAGCAGTTCTTC. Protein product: CASSQRLVGYNEQFF.

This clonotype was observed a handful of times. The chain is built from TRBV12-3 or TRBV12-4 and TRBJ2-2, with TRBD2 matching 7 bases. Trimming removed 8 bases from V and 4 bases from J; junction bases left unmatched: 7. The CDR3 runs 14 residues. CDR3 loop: CASRLAEITGELFF. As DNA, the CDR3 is TGTGCCAGCCGGCTAGCGGAGATCACCGGGGAGCTGTTTTTT.

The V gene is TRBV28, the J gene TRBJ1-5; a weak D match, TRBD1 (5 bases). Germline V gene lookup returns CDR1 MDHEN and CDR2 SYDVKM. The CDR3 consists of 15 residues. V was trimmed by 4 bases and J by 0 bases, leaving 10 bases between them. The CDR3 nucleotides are TGTGCCAGCAGTTCGGGAGGGGATAGCAATCAGCCCCAGCATTTT. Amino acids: CASSSGGDSNQPQHF.

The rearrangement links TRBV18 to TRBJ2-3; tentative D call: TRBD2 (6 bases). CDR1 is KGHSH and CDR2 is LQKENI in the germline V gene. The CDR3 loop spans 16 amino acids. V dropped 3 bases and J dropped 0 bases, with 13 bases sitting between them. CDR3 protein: CASSPTDGTSTDTQYF. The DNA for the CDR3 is TGTGCCAGCTCACCTACGGATGGGACTAGCACAGATACGCAGTATTTT.

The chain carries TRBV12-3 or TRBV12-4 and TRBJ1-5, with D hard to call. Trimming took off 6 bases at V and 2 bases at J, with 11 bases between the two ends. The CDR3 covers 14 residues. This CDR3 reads CASSPFKGNQPQHF. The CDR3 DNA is TGTGCCAGCAGCCCATTTAAGGGCAATCAGCCCCAGCATTTT.

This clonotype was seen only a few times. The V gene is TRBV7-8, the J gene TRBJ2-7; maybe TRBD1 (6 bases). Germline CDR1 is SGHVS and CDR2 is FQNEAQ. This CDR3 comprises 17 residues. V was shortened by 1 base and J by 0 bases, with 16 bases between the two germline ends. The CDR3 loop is CASSLEQGSPSSYEQYF. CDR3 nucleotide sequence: TGTGCCAGCAGCTTAGAACAGGGAAGCCCAAGCTCCTACGAGCAGTACTTC.

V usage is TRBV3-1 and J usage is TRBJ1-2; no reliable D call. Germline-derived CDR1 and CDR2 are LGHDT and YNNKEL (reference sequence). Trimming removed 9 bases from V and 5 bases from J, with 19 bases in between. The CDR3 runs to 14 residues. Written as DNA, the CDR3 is TGTGCCAGAAGAGAAGACGGGGTCTCTTATGGCTACACCTTC. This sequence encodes CARREDGVSYGYTF.

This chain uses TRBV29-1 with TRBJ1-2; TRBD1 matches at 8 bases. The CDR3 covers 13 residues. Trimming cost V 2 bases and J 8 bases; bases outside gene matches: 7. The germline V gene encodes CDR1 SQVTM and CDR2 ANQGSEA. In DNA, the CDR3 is TGCAGCGTTGAACCAGGGGGCGCTGGGGGCTACACCTTC. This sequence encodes CSVEPGGAGGYTF.

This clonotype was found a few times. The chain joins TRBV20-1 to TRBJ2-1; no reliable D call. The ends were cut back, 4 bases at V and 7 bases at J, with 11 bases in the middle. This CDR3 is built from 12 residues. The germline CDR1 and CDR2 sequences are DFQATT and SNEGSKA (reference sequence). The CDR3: CSAILTPNEQFF. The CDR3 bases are TGCAGTGCTATCCTAACTCCGAATGAGCAGTTCTTC.

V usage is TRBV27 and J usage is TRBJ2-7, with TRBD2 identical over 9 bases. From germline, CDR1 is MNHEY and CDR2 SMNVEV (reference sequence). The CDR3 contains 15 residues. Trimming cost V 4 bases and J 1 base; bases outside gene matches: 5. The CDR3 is CASSSRTSVSYEQYF. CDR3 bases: TGTGCCAGCAGTTCGAGGACTAGCGTTTCCTACGAGCAGTACTTC.

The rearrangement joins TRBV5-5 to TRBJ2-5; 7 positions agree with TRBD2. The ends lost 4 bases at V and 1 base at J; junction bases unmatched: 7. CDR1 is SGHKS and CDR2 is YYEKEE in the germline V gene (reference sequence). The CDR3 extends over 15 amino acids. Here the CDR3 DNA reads TGTGCCAGCAGCAAGCCTCCGGGGGGCCAAGAGACCCAGTACTTC. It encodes CASSKPPGGQETQYF.

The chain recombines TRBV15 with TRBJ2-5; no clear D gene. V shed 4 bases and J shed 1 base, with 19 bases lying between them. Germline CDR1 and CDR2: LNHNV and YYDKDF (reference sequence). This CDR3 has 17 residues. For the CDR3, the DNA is TGTGCCACCAGCAAGGTCGACGGGTGGGATTTCCAAGAGACCCAGTACTTC. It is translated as CATSKVDGWDFQETQYF.

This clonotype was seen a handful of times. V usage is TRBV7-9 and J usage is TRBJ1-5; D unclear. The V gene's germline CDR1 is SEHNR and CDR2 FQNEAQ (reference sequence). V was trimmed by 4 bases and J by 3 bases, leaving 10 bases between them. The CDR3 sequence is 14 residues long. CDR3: CASSSSTNNQPQHF. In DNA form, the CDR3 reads TGTGCCAGCAGCTCGAGCACGAACAATCAGCCCCAGCATTTT.

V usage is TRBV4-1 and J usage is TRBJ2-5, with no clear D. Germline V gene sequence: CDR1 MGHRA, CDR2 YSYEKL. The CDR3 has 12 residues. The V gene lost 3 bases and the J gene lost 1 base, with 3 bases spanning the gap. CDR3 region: CASSHTQETQYF. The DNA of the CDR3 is TGCGCCAGCAGCCATACCCAAGAGACCCAGTACTTC.

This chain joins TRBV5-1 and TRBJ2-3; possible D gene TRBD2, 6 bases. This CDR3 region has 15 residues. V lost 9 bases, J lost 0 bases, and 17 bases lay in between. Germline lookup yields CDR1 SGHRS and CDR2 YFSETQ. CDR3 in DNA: TGCGCCATAACTAGGACGGGAGCTAGCACAGATACGCAGTATTTT. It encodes CAITRTGASTDTQYF.

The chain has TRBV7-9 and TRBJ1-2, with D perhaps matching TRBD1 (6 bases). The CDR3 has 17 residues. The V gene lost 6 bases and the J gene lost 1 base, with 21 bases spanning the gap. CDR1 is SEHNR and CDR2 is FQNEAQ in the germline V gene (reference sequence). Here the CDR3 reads CASSSLRRTVNNYGYTF. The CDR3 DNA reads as TGTGCCAGCAGTTCCCTAAGGAGGACAGTCAATAACTATGGCTACACCTTC.

The CDR3 reads CASSPSPSPTYEQYF. As DNA, the CDR3 is TGTGCCAGCAGCCCCTCTCCATCGCCTACCTACGAGCAGTACTTC. The chain recombines TRBV5-4 with TRBJ2-7; D is undetermined. The CDR3 contains 15 residues. Germline V gives CDR1 SGHNT, CDR2 YYREEE (reference sequence). V was trimmed by 4 bases and J by 2 bases, leaving 16 bases between them.

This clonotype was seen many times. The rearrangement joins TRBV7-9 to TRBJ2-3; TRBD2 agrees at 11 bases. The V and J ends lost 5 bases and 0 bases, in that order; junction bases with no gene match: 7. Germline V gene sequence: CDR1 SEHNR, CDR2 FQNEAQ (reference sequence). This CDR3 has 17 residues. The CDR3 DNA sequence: TGTGCCAGCAGCCCACGACTAGCGGGGACTAGCACAGATACGCAGTATTTT. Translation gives CASSPRLAGTSTDTQYF.

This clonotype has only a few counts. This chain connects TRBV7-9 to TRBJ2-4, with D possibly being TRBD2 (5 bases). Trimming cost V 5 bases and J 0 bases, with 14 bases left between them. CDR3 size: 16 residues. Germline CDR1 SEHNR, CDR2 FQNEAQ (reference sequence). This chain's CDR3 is CASSSSDLLAKNIQYF. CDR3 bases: TGTGCCAGCAGCAGCTCGGACTTACTAGCCAAAAACATTCAGTACTTC.

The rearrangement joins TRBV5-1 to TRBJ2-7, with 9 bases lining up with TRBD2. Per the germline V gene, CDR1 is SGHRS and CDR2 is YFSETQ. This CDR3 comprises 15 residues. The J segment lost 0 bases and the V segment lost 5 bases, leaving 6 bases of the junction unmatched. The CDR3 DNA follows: TGCGCCAGCAGACCTGCTAGCGGGGTCTCCTACGAGCAGTACTTC. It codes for CASRPASGVSYEQYF.